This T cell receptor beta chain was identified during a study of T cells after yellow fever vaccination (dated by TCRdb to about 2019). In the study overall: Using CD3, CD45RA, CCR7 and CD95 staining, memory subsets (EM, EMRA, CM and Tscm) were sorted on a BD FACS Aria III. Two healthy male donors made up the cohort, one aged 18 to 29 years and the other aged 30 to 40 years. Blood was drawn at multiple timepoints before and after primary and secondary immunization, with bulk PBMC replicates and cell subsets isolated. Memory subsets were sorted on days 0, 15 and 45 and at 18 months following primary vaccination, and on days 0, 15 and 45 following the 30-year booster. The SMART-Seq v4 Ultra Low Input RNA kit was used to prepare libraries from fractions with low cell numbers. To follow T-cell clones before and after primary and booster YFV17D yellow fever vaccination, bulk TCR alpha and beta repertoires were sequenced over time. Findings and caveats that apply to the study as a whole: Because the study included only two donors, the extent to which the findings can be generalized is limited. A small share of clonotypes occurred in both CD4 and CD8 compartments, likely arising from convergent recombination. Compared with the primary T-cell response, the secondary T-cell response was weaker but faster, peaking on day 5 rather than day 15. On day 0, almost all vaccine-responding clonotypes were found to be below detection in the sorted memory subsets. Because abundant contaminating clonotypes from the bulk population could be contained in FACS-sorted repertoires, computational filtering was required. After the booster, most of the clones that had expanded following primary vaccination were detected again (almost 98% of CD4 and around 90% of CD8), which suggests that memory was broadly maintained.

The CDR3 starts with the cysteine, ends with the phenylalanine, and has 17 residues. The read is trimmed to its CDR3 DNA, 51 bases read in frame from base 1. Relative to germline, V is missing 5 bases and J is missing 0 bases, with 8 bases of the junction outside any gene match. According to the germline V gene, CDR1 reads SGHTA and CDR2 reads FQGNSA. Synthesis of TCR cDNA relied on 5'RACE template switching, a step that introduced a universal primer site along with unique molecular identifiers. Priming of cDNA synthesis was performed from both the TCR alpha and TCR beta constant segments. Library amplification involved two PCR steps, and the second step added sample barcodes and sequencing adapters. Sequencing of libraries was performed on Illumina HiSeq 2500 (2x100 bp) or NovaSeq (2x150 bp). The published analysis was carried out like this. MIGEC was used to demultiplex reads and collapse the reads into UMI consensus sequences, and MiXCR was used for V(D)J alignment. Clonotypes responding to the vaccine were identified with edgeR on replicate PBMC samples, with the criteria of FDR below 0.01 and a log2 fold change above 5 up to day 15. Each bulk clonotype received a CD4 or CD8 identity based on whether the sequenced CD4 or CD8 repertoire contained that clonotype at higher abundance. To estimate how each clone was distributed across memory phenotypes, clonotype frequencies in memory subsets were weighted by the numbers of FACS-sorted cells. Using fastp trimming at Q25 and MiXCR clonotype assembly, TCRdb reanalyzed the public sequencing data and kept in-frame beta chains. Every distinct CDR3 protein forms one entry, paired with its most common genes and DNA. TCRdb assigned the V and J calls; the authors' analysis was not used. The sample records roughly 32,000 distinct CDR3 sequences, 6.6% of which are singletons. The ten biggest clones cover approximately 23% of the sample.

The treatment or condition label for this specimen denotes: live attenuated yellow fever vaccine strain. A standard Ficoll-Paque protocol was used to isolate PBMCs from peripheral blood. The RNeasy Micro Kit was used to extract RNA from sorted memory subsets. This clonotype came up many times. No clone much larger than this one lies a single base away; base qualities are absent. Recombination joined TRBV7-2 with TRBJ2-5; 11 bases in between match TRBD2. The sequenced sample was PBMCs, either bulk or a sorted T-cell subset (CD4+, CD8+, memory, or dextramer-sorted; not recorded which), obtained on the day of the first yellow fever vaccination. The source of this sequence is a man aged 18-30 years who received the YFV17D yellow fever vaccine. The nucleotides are TGTGCCAGCAGCCTCCCAAAACTAGCGGGGGACCAAGAGACCCAGTACTTC. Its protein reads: CASSLPKLAGDQETQYF. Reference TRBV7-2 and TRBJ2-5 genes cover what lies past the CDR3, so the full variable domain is GAGVSQSPSNKVTEKGKDVELRCDPISGHTALYWYRQSLGQGLEFLIYFQGNSAPDKSGLPSDRFSAERTGGSVSTLTIQRTQQEDSAVYLCASSLPKLAGDQETQYFGPGTRLLVL.